The rows below give T cell receptor beta chains drawn from one sample of a study of blood T cell repertoires in COVID-19. Only in-frame clones appear in the TCRdb table, and some are missing; sequencing was by immunoSEQ multiplex PCR. The sample has hundreds of thousands of clones, more than 75% seen once. The source material was peripheral blood. The receptors originated from a woman aged 45-59 years with active or convalescent COVID-19. Each CDR3 is given with its conserved first and last residue. D genes are given only for firm matches. Size tells how often a clone was seen (once, few, many) or the class of an expanded clone, and some rows leave it out.

TRBV6-5	TRBJ1-3	.	TRBD1	TGTGCCAGCAGCCTCAACCTGGACAGGGGAAACACCATATATTTT	CASSLNLDRGNTIYF
TRBV14	TRBJ2-1	few	TRBD2	TGTGCCAGCAGCCGACCAGCGGGAACGTCTAATGAGCAGTTCTTC	CASSRPAGTSNEQFF
TRBV6-5	TRBJ2-2	.	TRBD2	TGTGCCAGCAGTTACTCTAGCGGGGGGGCCCGCGGGGAGCTGTTTTTT	CASSYSSGGARGELFF
TRBV4-1	TRBJ2-3	.	TRBD2	TGCGCCAGCAGCCAACTTAGCGGGGGGGCCTTGGATACGCAGTATTTT	CASSQLSGGALDTQYF
TRBV7-2	TRBJ2-7	.	.	TGTGCCAGCAGCTTAGCCGTCAGCGAATTCTACGAGCAGTACTTC	CASSLAVSEFYEQYF
TRBV7-9	TRBJ1-1	.	TRBD1	TGTGCCAGCAGCCCGGGACAGGGGCGGCGAACTGAAGCTTTCTTT	CASSPGQGRRTEAFF
TRBV5-4	TRBJ2-3	.	TRBD1	TGTGCCAGCAGCTCCCGGGACAGATTCCTCACAGATACGCAGTATTTT	CASSSRDRFLTDTQYF
TRBV27	TRBJ2-2	.	TRBD2	TGTGCCACGGGAGGGAAAGGGACTAGCACCGGGGAGCTGTTTTTT	CATGGKGTSTGELFF
TRBV4-2	TRBJ1-3	.	.	TGTGCCAGCAGCCTTAACCGGGTGTCTGGAAACACCATATATTTT	CASSLNRVSGNTIYF
TRBV5-4	TRBJ2-2	.	.	TGTGCCAGCAGCTTTGTAGCCGGGGAGCTGTTTTTT	CASSFVAGELFF
TRBV7-9	TRBJ2-7	.	.	TGTGCCAGCAGCTTCTTGAGAACAGGGACCCACGAGCAGTACTTC	CASSFLRTGTHEQYF
TRBV7-2	TRBJ2-3	once	.	TGTGCCAGCAGTTCAGCCAGCGCCTCGCCAGCAGATACGCAGTATTTT	CASSSASASPADTQYF
TRBV7-9	TRBJ1-1	.	.	TGTGCCAGCAGCCACCAAGGGTTTGACAGGAGCGAAAACACTGAAGCTTTCTTT	CASSHQGFDRSENTEAFF
TRBV30	TRBJ1-4	.	.	TGTGCCTGGAGTAGGTGGCAGGGCTTTAATGAAAAACTGTTTTTT	CAWSRWQGFNEKLFF
TRBV18	TRBJ2-1	.	TRBD2	TGTGCCAGCTCCCCCAAAGCGGGAGAAGGGTCCTACAATGAGCAGTTCTTC	CASSPKAGEGSYNEQFF
TRBV3-1/TRBV3-2	TRBJ2-7	.	TRBD1	TGTGCCAGCAGCCTAGGGACAGGGAATGTTGAGCAGTACTTC	CASSLGTGNVEQYF
TRBV25-1	TRBJ2-7	.	.	TGTGCCAGCAGCTTTAAATACGAGCAGTACTTC	CASSFKYEQYF
TRBV5-5	TRBJ1-1	.	.	TGTGCCAGCAGCTTTGACCCATCCCGGGACACTGAAGCTTTCTTT	CASSFDPSRDTEAFF
TRBV27	TRBJ2-3	once	.	TGTGCCAGCAGTCCGCCACTCGGACATCTAAGCACAGATACGCAGTATTTT	CASSPPLGHLSTDTQYF
TRBV9	TRBJ1-2	.	.	TGTGCCAGCAGCGAGAGGCTAGGCTATGGCTACACCTTC	CASSERLGYGYTF
TRBV30	TRBJ2-7	once	.	TGTGCCTGGAGTGCGGCGGGGTACGAGCAGTACTTC	CAWSAAGYEQYF
TRBV15	TRBJ1-1	.	TRBD1	TGTGCCACCAGCAGAGATAGTAAGGCTAGACAGGGAACTTTCTTT	CATSRDSKARQGTFF
TRBV9	TRBJ2-1	.	TRBD1	TGTGCCAGCAGCGCCTCTCTACTGGGACAGGGAGAAAATGAGCAGTTCTTC	CASSASLLGQGENEQFF
TRBV9	TRBJ2-7	.	TRBD1	TGTGCCAGCAGCGTAGGCCCGACAGGGTACGAGCAGTACTTC	CASSVGPTGYEQYF
TRBV12-3/TRBV12-4	TRBJ2-2	.	.	TGTGCCAGCAGTTCCCAACTTACCGGGGAGCTGTTTTTT	CASSSQLTGELFF
TRBV2	TRBJ1-2	once	.	TGTGCCAGCGCCGGACAGAAAGTATCCTATGGCTACACCTTC	CASAGQKVSYGYTF
TRBV3-1/TRBV3-2	TRBJ1-2	.	.	TGTGCCAGCAGCCAACGGGGGGCGCGTGGCTACACCTTC	CASSQRGARGYTF
TRBV2	TRBJ1-2	.	TRBD1	TGTGCCAGCAGTCTGGACAGGGGCGATGGCTACACCTTC	CASSLDRGDGYTF
TRBV5-1	TRBJ1-1	.	.	TGCGCCAGCAGCCGCTCGGGGATGAACACTGAAGCTTTCTTT	CASSRSGMNTEAFF
TRBV7-9	TRBJ2-7	few	.	TGTGCCAGCAGCGGGCGGGAACAGATCTTCAACGAGCAGTACTTC	CASSGREQIFNEQYF
TRBV6-5	TRBJ1-1	.	TRBD1	TGTGCCAGCAAGGAGACAGGGGAAGCTTTCTTT	CASKETGEAFF
TRBV18	TRBJ1-2	few	.	TGTGCCAGCTCACCAGGGGGCGAACGGGGCTATGGCTACACCTTC	CASSPGGERGYGYTF
TRBV28	TRBJ1-2	.	TRBD1	TGTGCCAGCAGTTCCGGGACAGGGGGATACTATGGCTACACCTTC	CASSSGTGGYYGYTF
TRBV9	TRBJ1-2	.	TRBD1	TGTGCCAGCAGCTCCCGGACAGGGCACGGCTACACCTTC	CASSSRTGHGYTF
TRBV10-3	TRBJ2-7	.	.	TGTGCCATCAGACAGGAGAGCTCCTACGAGCAGTACTTC	CAIRQESSYEQYF
TRBV3-1/TRBV3-2	TRBJ2-3	.	.	TGTGCCAGCAGCCAAGATAATTGCATAGGGCGGGCGGCTAGCACAGATACGCAGTATTTT	CASSQDNCIGRAASTDTQYF
TRBV6-5	TRBJ1-5	.	TRBD1	TGTGCCAGCTGTAGCAGGGGGCGCAATCAGCCCCAGCATTTT	CASCSRGRNQPQHF
TRBV27	TRBJ1-1	.	TRBD1	TGTGCCAGCAGTTTTCCGGGACAGACTATAGCTTTCTTT	CASSFPGQTIAFF
TRBV2	TRBJ1-2	.	.	TGTGCCAGCAGTAACCCCCGGGGCTACACCTTC	CASSNPRGYTF
TRBV4-2	TRBJ2-7	.	.	TGTGCCAGCAGCCAAGAGTGGACTGACACCTACGAGCAGTACTTC	CASSQEWTDTYEQYF
TRBV28	TRBJ2-1	.	TRBD2	TGTGCCAGCAGTTTATGGGGCACTAGCGGGAGTCTTGATGAGCAGTTCTTC	CASSLWGTSGSLDEQFF
TRBV7-9	TRBJ2-1	.	TRBD2	TGTGCCAGCAGCTGGATACTAGCGGGGTTACCCTACAATGAGCAGTTCTTC	CASSWILAGLPYNEQFF